This T cell receptor (beta chain) was obtained from a study of siplizumab effects on memory and regulatory T cells. TCRdb keeps only in-frame clones here, not all; method: immunoSEQ multiplex PCR. The data contain approximately 110,000 clones, about 92% of them singletons. Study results and caveats: Alloreactive CD4+ clones that could be mapped were on average approximately 69% Treg-derived with siplizumab, against 25% to 30% in controls.

V was cut by 3 bases and J by 2 bases, with 15 bases left in between. Germline assignment: CDR1 SGHAT and CDR2 FQNNGV. This CDR3 region has 16 residues. With regard to this clone: The antigen remains undetermined.

The sequenced material came from Tregs sorted from blood. The V call is TRBV11-2, the J call TRBJ2-3; D gene unclear. The clonotype originates from a human donor in good health. The CDR3 spells CASSFRDGSFTDTQYF. CDR3 DNA sequence: TGTGCCAGCAGCTTTCGAGACGGTTCGTTCACAGATACGCAGTATTTT.